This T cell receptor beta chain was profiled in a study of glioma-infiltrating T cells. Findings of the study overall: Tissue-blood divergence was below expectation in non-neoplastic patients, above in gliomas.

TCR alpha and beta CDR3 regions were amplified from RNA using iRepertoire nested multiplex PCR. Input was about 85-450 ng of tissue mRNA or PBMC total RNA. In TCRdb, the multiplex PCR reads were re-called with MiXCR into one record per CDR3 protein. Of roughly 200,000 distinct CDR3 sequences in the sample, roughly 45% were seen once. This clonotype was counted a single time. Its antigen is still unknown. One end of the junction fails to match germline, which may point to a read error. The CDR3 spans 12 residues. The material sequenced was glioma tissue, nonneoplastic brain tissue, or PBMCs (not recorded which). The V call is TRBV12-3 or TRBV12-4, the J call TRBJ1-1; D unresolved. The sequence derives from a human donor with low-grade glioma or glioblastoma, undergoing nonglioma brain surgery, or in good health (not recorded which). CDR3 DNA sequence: TGTGCCAGCAGACTTAACTGGGGTGAAGCTATCTTT. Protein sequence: CASRLNWGEAIF.